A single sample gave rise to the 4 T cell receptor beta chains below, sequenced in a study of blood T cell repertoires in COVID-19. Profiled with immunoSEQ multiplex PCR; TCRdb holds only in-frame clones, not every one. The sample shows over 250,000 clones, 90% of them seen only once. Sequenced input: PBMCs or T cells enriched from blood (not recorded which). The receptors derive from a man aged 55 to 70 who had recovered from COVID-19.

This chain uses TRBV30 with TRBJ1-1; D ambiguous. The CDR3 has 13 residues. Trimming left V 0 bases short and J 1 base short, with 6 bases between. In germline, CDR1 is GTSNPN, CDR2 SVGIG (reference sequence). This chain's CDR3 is CAWSVQQNTEAFF. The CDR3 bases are TGTGCCTGGAGTGTACAACAGAACACTGAAGCTTTCTTT.

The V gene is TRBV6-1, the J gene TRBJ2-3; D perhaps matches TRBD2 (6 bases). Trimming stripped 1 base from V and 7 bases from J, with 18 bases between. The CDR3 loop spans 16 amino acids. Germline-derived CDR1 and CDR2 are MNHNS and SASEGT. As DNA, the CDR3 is TGTGCCAGCAGTGAAGGTCTACCGAGGGCGGGGTATACGCAGTATTTT. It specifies CASSEGLPRAGYTQYF.

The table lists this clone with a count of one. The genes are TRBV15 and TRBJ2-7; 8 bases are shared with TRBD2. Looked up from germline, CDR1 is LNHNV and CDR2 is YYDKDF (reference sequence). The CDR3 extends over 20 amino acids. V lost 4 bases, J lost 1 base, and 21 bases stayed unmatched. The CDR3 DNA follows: TGTGCCACCAGCAACAACCCCTGGGGAATCTTAGCGGGGACATCCTACGAGCAGTACTTC. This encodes CATSNNPWGILAGTSYEQYF.

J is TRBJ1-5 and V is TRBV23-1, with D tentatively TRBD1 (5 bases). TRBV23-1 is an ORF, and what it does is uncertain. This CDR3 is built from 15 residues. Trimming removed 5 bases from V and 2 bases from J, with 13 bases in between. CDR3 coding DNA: TGCGCCAGCAGTAAAGGTTGGGGGGGCAATCAGCCCCAGCATTTT. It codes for CASSKGWGGNQPQHF.